The 31 T cell receptor beta chains given below trace back to one sample, sequenced in a study of blood T cell repertoires in COVID-19. Produced via immunoSEQ multiplex PCR; TCRdb's table is partial and in-frame only. There are about 220,000 clones in the sample; about 79% occur only once, and approximately 10% lies in the top ten. Sequenced sample: peripheral blood. The receptor source for this set is a man aged 45-65 years with active or convalescent COVID-19.

This clone was counted between two and nine times. The J gene is TRBJ1-2, the V gene TRBV29-1; TRBD1 aligns across 9 bases. V dropped 1 base and J dropped 8; count of bases not matched to a gene: 2. The germline V gene has CDR1 SQVTM and CDR2 ANQGSEA. This CDR3 has 12 amino acids. CDR3 residues: CSVEGDREGYTF. In nucleotides, the CDR3 is TGCAGCGTTGAAGGGGACAGGGAAGGCTACACCTTC.

The chain uses TRBV9 and TRBJ2-2; 8 nucleotides match TRBD2. Trimming cost V 0 bases and J 4 bases; bases outside gene matches: 8. Germline CDR1 reads SGDLS; CDR2 reads YYNGEE. The CDR3 has 17 residues. The CDR3 reads CASSVAGGQGGTGELFF. The CDR3 nucleotides are TGTGCCAGCAGCGTAGCGGGGGGGCAAGGCGGCACCGGGGAGCTGTTTTTT.

This rearrangement joins TRBV28 to TRBJ1-5; 11 positions match TRBD1. This CDR3 comprises 15 residues. Germline assignment: CDR1 MDHEN and CDR2 SYDVKM. V trimming: 9 bases; J trimming: 7 bases; junction bases outside the gene matches: 11. CDR3 amino acids: CASAHRDRGKQPQHF. The CDR3 coding sequence is TGTGCCAGTGCCCACCGGGACAGGGGGAAACAGCCCCAGCATTTT.

A few counts support this clone. The chain uses TRBV2 and TRBJ1-2; D not certain. V was pared by 8 bases and J by 5 bases, with 21 bases between. Germline loops: CDR1 SNHLY, CDR2 FYNNEI. The CDR3 consists of 15 residues. Here the CDR3 DNA reads TGTGCCAGCTCCGGCCGACGGGGAGAGAGGTATGGCTACACCTTC. This encodes CASSGRRGERYGYTF.

Only one count was recorded for this clone. V is TRBV2 and J is TRBJ2-3; 7 nucleotides match TRBD1. V lost 6 bases to trimming and J lost 4 bases; unmatched junction nucleotides: 7. CDR1 is SNHLY and CDR2 is FYNNEI in the germline V gene. There are 14 residues in the CDR3. DNA for the CDR3: TGTGCCAGCAGCTGGGACAGAAACGCAGATACGCAGTATTTT. The encoded protein is CASSWDRNADTQYF.

The chain uses TRBV28 and TRBJ1-5, with TRBD1 matching 9 bases. The CDR3 is 15 amino acids. V gave up 5 bases and J gave up 6 bases; unmatched junction bases: 8. CDR1 and CDR2 (germline): MDHEN, SYDVKM. CDR3 in amino acids: CASSKTGGRSQPQHF. Written as DNA, the CDR3 is TGTGCCAGCAGTAAGACAGGGGGAAGGAGTCAGCCCCAGCATTTT.

This chain links TRBV19 with TRBJ1-5; a possible D gene is TRBD1 (5 bases). Germline assignment: CDR1 LNHDA and CDR2 SQIVND (reference sequence). Trimming left V 6 bases short and J 1 base short, with 10 bases between. The CDR3 totals 14 residues. In DNA, the CDR3 is TGTGCCAGTAGAAGGCAGGGCAGCAATCAGCCCCAGCATTTT. Amino acid sequence: CASRRQGSNQPQHF.

The chain recombines TRBV5-1 with TRBJ2-3, with 15 bases matching TRBD2. In germline, CDR1 is SGHRS, CDR2 YFSETQ. The trim removed 4 bases at V and 3 bases at J, leaving 9 bases unmatched. The CDR3 runs 18 residues. DNA for the CDR3: TGCGCCAGCAGCCTTGGACTAGCGGGGGGGCCGAGGACAGATACGCAGTATTTT. Its protein is CASSLGLAGGPRTDTQYF.

This chain links TRBV18 with TRBJ2-7, with 8 bases lining up with TRBD2. Per the germline V gene, CDR1 is KGHSH and CDR2 is LQKENI. The V segment lost 8 bases and the J segment 11 bases; nucleotides outside the gene matches: 14. This CDR3 region has 13 residues. The CDR3 sequence: CASRDSGAHGEYF. The CDR3 region has the DNA TGTGCCAGCCGAGATAGCGGGGCCCACGGAGAGTACTTC.

The V gene is TRBV7-8, the J gene TRBJ2-7; TRBD2 might be the D (6 bases). CDR1 SGHVS and CDR2 FQNEAQ come from the germline V gene. The CDR3 has 14 residues. V was trimmed by 9 bases and J by 0 bases, leaving 15 bases between them. The CDR3 spells CASTARDSSYEQYV. CDR3 coding DNA: TGTGCCAGTACGGCGCGGGATAGCTCCTACGAGCAGTACGTC.

The V call is TRBV20-1, the J call TRBJ2-2, with D uncertain. Germline CDR1 is DFQATT and CDR2 is SNEGSKA (reference sequence). The CDR3 is 16 amino acids. With 3 bases removed from V and 4 bases from J, the gap between germline ends came to 18 bases. The CDR3 spells CSASSPGHPSTGELFF. DNA for the CDR3: TGCAGTGCTAGTTCCCCAGGTCACCCCAGCACCGGGGAGCTGTTTTTT.

The V gene is TRBV5-4, the J gene TRBJ2-3; TRBD2 might be the D (6 bases). CDR3 length equals 14 residues. Trimming took off 7 bases at V and 3 bases at J, with 15 bases between the two ends. Germline CDR1 is SGHNT and CDR2 is YYREEE (reference sequence). CDR3 amino acids: CASRHLAGTDTQYF. Here the CDR3 DNA reads TGTGCCAGCCGTCACCTGGCGGGGACAGATACGCAGTATTTT. The whole variable domain, remainder taken from reference TRBV5-4 and TRBJ2-3, is ETGVTQSPTHLIKTRGQQVTLRCSSQSGHNTVSWYQQALGQGPQFIFQYYREEENGRGNFPPRFSGLQFPNYSSELNVNALELDDSALYLCASRHLAGTDTQYFGPGTRLTVL.

V and J are TRBV2 and TRBJ1-5; perhaps TRBD1 as D (6 bases). This CDR3 is built from 14 residues. Germline V gene data show CDR1 as SNHLY and CDR2 as FYNNEI. Trimming shortened V by 2 bases and J by 5 bases, and 10 bases separated the two germline ends. CDR3 DNA sequence: TGTGCCAGCAGTGAACGGTCAGGGGATCAGCCCCAGCATTTT. Protein product: CASSERSGDQPQHF.

This clone has just a few counts. The chain recombines TRBV24-1 with TRBJ2-5, with D tentatively TRBD2 (8 bases). V dropped 5 bases and J dropped 1 base, with 19 bases sitting between them. This CDR3 is 17 amino acids long. The V gene's germline CDR1 is KGHDR and CDR2 SFDVKD. CDR3 residues: CATSAGGDSFFQETQYF. CDR3 nucleotides: TGTGCCACCAGTGCGGGGGGGGACAGCTTCTTCCAAGAGACCCAGTACTTC.

The chain is built from TRBV6-5 and TRBJ1-2, with TRBD1 as a possible D gene (6 bases). This CDR3 has 14 amino acids. V lost 2 bases and J lost 6, with 13 bases in between. The germline V gene has CDR1 MNHEY and CDR2 SVGAGI. CDR3 amino acids: CASSYIRGTDGYTF. The CDR3 bases are TGTGCCAGCAGTTACATCAGGGGAACAGATGGCTACACCTTC.

This clone was found a few times. The chain carries TRBV2 and TRBJ2-7; possible D gene TRBD1, 6 bases. V lost 4 bases, J lost 2 bases, and 6 bases lay in between. CDR1 and CDR2 (germline): SNHLY, FYNNEI. The CDR3 runs 12 residues. CDR3 bases: TGTGCCAGCAGTGGGGGGCCCTACGAGCAGTACGTC. Translated, it gives CASSGGPYEQYV.

The genes are TRBV7-2 and TRBJ2-7; TRBD2 might be the D (6 bases). Germline lookup yields CDR1 SGHTA and CDR2 FQGNSA. The CDR3 consists of 16 residues. Trimming cost V 6 bases and J 3 bases, with 21 bases left between them. The chain's CDR3 is CASRAPRAGPYYEQYV. CDR3 nucleotide sequence: TGTGCCAGCAGGGCCCCCCGGGCGGGGCCTTACTACGAGCAGTACGTC.

The V call is TRBV19, the J call TRBJ2-1; 8 positions agree with TRBD2. The V segment lost 5 bases and the J segment 0 bases; nucleotides outside the gene matches: 6. In germline, CDR1 is LNHDA, CDR2 SQIVND (reference sequence). This CDR3 has 16 amino acids. This CDR3 is CASSYLAGGSYNEQFF. The CDR3 region has the DNA TGTGCCAGTAGTTATCTTGCGGGGGGCTCCTACAATGAGCAGTTCTTC.

CDR3 protein: CASSKRTVGSNQPQHF. The CDR3 DNA is TGTGCCAGCAGTAAGCGGACAGTTGGTAGCAATCAGCCCCAGCATTTT. V and J are TRBV6-2 or TRBV6-3 and TRBJ1-5, with D maybe TRBD1 (6 bases). The V end lost 5 bases, the J end lost 0 bases, and 14 bases lay between the germline ends. The CDR3 runs to 16 residues. The germline CDR1 and CDR2 sequences are MNHEY and SVGEGT.

This clone has just one count. This sequence joins TRBV7-2 and TRBJ1-6; TRBD1 agrees at 8 bases. This CDR3 contains 16 residues. V lost 5 bases, J lost 6 bases, and 9 bases stayed unmatched. Germline V gene sequence: CDR1 SGHTA, CDR2 FQGNSA. The CDR3 nucleotides are TGTGCCAGCAGCCTTCGGGACAGGACCTTTAATTCACCCCTCCACTTT. Translation: CASSLRDRTFNSPLHF.

CDR3 sequence (DNA): TGCACCAGCAGCCCCCGGGACAGGGGAATTTCATGTAATCAGCCCCAGCATTTT. This sequence encodes CTSSPRDRGISCNQPQHF. This chain uses TRBV1 with TRBJ1-5; TRBD1, the D gene given by the table, was not confirmed from the DNA. TRBV1 is marked as a pseudogene. The CDR3 runs 18 residues.

The chain combines TRBV5-1 with TRBJ2-2; 7 bases match TRBD1. This CDR3 is built from 17 residues. With V trimmed by 3 bases and J by 0 bases, 8 bases remained unmatched. Germline V CDR1 and CDR2: SGHRS, YFSETQ. The CDR3 DNA reads as TGCGCCAGCAGCTGGTTCCCCGGGACAGCGAACACCGGGGAGCTGTTTTTT. Translation: CASSWFPGTANTGELFF.

V and J are TRBV18 and TRBJ1-3, with 7 bases lining up with TRBD1. The trim removed 2 bases at V and 0 bases at J, leaving 4 bases unmatched. Germline CDR1 is KGHSH and CDR2 is LQKENI. The CDR3 is 16 amino acids. CDR3 in amino acids: CASSPTGAGSGNTIYF. The DNA for the CDR3 is TGTGCCAGCTCACCAACAGGGGCAGGCTCTGGAAACACCATATATTTT.

The rearrangement uses TRBV27 and TRBJ1-4; 8 nucleotides align to TRBD1. Germline V gives CDR1 MNHEY, CDR2 SMNVEV (reference sequence). There are 13 residues in the CDR3. V lost 5 bases and J lost 6; bases outside the gene matches: 2. CDR3: CASSGTGDEKLFF. The CDR3 DNA sequence: TGTGCCAGCAGTGGGACAGGTGATGAAAAACTGTTTTTT.

This chain uses TRBV4-2 with TRBJ1-1; D unresolved. From germline, CDR1 is LGHNA and CDR2 YNFKEQ. V was cut by 0 bases and J by 0 bases, with 8 bases left in between. The CDR3 spans 15 residues. The CDR3 sequence: CASSQEGSLNTEAFF. DNA for the CDR3: TGTGCCAGCAGCCAAGAAGGGAGTTTGAACACTGAAGCTTTCTTT.

This chain links TRBV20-1 with TRBJ1-2; TRBD1 agrees at 8 bases. The V and J ends lost 5 bases and 6 bases, in that order; junction bases with no gene match: 2. This CDR3 region has 11 residues. CDR1 is DFQATT and CDR2 is SNEGSKA in the germline V gene (reference sequence). CDR3 region: CSAHRGNGYTF. The CDR3, as DNA: TGCAGTGCTCACAGGGGGAATGGCTACACCTTC.

This chain connects TRBV2 to TRBJ2-7, with D possibly matching TRBD1 (6 bases). V lost 6 bases to trimming and J lost 2 bases, with 11 bases between them. The CDR3 runs 13 residues. Germline-derived CDR1 and CDR2 are SNHLY and FYNNEI. The CDR3 spells CASRTDRTYEQYV. In nucleotides, the CDR3 is TGTGCCAGCAGAACCGACAGGACCTACGAGCAGTACGTC.

The chain links TRBV7-3 to TRBJ2-5; 9 bases agree with TRBD1. The CDR3 loop spans 13 amino acids. The J segment lost 5 bases and the V segment lost 5 bases, leaving 3 bases of the junction unmatched. Germline CDR1 reads SGHTA; CDR2 reads FQGTGA. The CDR3 reads CASSAGQGETQYF. The CDR3 DNA reads TGTGCCAGCAGCGCGGGACAGGGTGAGACCCAGTACTTC. Supplemented by reference TRBV7-3 and TRBJ2-5, the full variable domain reads GAGVSQTPSNKVTEKGKYVELRCDPISGHTALYWYRQSLGQGPEFLIYFQGTGAADDSGLPNDRFFAVRPEGSVSTLKIQRTERGDSAVYLCASSAGQGETQYFGPGTRLLVL.

This chain joins TRBV29-1 and TRBJ1-5, with 7 bases lining up with TRBD1. V gave up 6 bases and J gave up 7 bases; unmatched junction bases: 9. Germline V gene sequence: CDR1 SQVTM, CDR2 ANQGSEA. This CDR3 region has 13 residues. The CDR3 here is CSVVDRVGQPQHF. CDR3 DNA: TGCAGCGTGGTTGACAGGGTCGGGCAGCCCCAGCATTTT.

The V call is TRBV3-1 (or the pseudogene TRBV3-2), the J call TRBJ2-3; 8 bases line up with TRBD1. CDR3 length: 15 amino acids. The germline V gene has CDR1 LGHDT and CDR2 YNNKEL (reference sequence). V gave up 3 bases and J gave up 7 bases; unmatched junction bases: 9. This chain's CDR3 is CASSQGQELRNTQYF. In nucleotides, the CDR3 is TGTGCCAGCAGCCAGGGACAGGAACTGAGAAATACGCAGTATTTT.

Points on this clone: In the same sample, other DNA sequences code for this CDR3. The chain recombines TRBV5-1 with TRBJ2-2, with 15 bases identical to TRBD2. The V and J ends lost 4 bases and 3 bases, in that order; junction bases with no gene match: 4. The CDR3 covers 17 residues. Germline-derived CDR1 and CDR2 are SGHRS and YFSETQ. The CDR3 reads CASSRGLAGGYTGELFF. The CDR3 DNA is TGCGCCAGCAGCCGGGGACTAGCGGGGGGATACACCGGGGAGCTGTTTTTT.